The present T cell receptor (beta chain) was sequenced within a study of blood T cell repertoires in COVID-19. The V gene's germline CDR1 is SQVTM and CDR2 ANQGSEA. The CDR3 length is 13 residues. V lost 8 bases, J lost 0 bases, and 14 bases lay in between. How the authors handled the data: Estimated nucleated cell counts came from reference gene primer amplification. The repertoire was sequenced with immunoSEQ multiplex PCR; TCRdb's copy has only in-frame clones and lacks some. The DNA was the basis for D and trimming; V, J and clone size are from that table. This sample has around 98,000 clones; roughly 80% occur once, and the top ten carry about 18%.

J is TRBJ2-7 and V is TRBV29-1, with D maybe TRBD2 (5 bases). Sequencing used peripheral blood. This TCR was recovered from a woman aged 60-75 years with acute or convalescent COVID-19. The CDR3 loop reads CSPRTSTSYEQYF. CDR3 sequence (DNA): TGCAGCCCTCGGACTTCTACCTCCTACGAGCAGTACTTC.